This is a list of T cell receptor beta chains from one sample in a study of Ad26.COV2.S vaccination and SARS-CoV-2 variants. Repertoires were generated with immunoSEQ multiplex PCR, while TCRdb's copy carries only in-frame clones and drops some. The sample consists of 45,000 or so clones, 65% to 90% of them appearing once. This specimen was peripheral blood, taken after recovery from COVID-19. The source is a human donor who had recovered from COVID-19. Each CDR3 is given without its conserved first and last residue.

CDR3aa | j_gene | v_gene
ASSYSQGSGQAF | TRBJ1-1 | TRBV28
ASSLMGTAYTDTQY | TRBJ2-3 | TRBV11-2
ASSLDPSGGYNEQF | TRBJ2-1 | TRBV5-4
ASSRTSGSTGELF | TRBJ2-2 | TRBV4-2
ASSLTGGTEAF | TRBJ1-1 | TRBV19
ASSEEGMSGGYT | TRBJ1-2 | TRBV6-1
ASSSPTGGSTEAF | TRBJ1-1 | TRBV28
ARSSRQRLVSNYGYT | TRBJ1-2 | TRBV5-3
ASSLGQGALTGELF | TRBJ2-2 | TRBV5-1
ASSPQRGDRALSGYT | TRBJ1-2 | TRBV18
ASSPPRSNQPQH | TRBJ1-5 | TRBV19
ASKTSGSDTQY | TRBJ2-3 | TRBV6-5
ASSEFGTGEAF | TRBJ1-1 | TRBV25-1
ASRLDRTTNTEAF | TRBJ1-1 | TRBV4-1
ASQLTRLTNIQY | TRBJ2-4 | TRBV6-5
ASSPSGTSKNTQY | TRBJ2-3 | TRBV5-1
AWDQGLQSNQPQH | TRBJ1-5 | TRBV30
ASSQIGLGGGNTEAF | TRBJ1-1 | TRBV5-4
ASSLDPTSNQPQH | TRBJ1-5 | TRBV5-5
ASSLEGAMNTEAF | TRBJ1-1 | TRBV5-1